This is a list of T cell receptor beta chains from one sample in a study of blood T cell repertoires in COVID-19. Measured with immunoSEQ multiplex PCR; TCRdb has only the in-frame clones, and not every one. The sample records about 170,000 clones, approximately 83% being singletons. The specimen was peripheral blood. These receptors came from an elderly woman with acute or convalescent COVID-19. The CDR3 runs from the conserved cysteine through the conserved F or W. D genes are given only for firm matches. Clone size is shown for a subset of rows, as once, few, many or a class of expanded clone.

abundance	d_gene	v_gene	j_gene	CDR3aa	CDR3nt
once	NA	TRBV6-5	TRBJ2-2	CASTPQGGELFF	TGTGCCAGCACCCCACAGGGAGGGGAGCTGTTTTTT
once	NA	TRBV7-2	TRBJ2-3	CASSFSGPTDTQYF	TGTGCCAGCAGCTTTAGCGGCCCCACAGATACGCAGTATTTT
NA	NA	TRBV29-1	TRBJ2-3	CSVDLQGGTDTQYF	TGCAGCGTTGACCTCCAGGGTGGCACAGATACGCAGTATTTT
few	NA	TRBV6-5	TRBJ1-1	CASSYSRDNTEAFF	TGTGCCAGCAGTTATTCGAGAGATAACACTGAAGCTTTCTTT
NA	TRBD1	TRBV9	TRBJ1-6	CASSAGGQGATALHF	TGTGCCAGCAGCGCAGGAGGACAGGGGGCAACGGCCCTCCACTTT
once	TRBD1	TRBV27	TRBJ1-1	CASSLMQGAQTSTTEAFF	TGTGCCAGCAGTCTCATGCAGGGGGCGCAGACAAGTACCACTGAAGCTTTCTTT
NA	NA	TRBV5-4	TRBJ2-7	CASSQDRILSYEQYF	TGTGCCAGCAGCCAAGACAGGATATTATCCTACGAGCAGTACTTC
NA	TRBD1	TRBV27	TRBJ1-1	CASRRGTGVMNTEAFF	TGTGCCAGCAGGCGCGGGACAGGGGTCATGAACACTGAAGCTTTCTTT
NA	NA	TRBV4-1	TRBJ1-2	CASSQERDGGYTF	TGCGCCAGCAGCCAAGAGAGGGATGGGGGCTACACCTTC
NA	NA	TRBV7-2	TRBJ1-5	CASSLYERGPQHF	TGTGCCAGCAGCTTATATGAGAGAGGGCCCCAGCATTTT
NA	NA	TRBV7-9	TRBJ1-1	CASSPRPLGDTEAFF	TGTGCCAGCAGCCCTAGACCTTTAGGTGACACTGAAGCTTTCTTT
NA	TRBD2	TRBV7-2	TRBJ2-3	CASSLRAGGRTDTQYF	TGTGCCAGCAGCTTAAGAGCGGGGGGGCGAACAGATACGCAGTATTTT
NA	NA	TRBV29-1	TRBJ2-7	CSVSQGYEQYF	TGCAGCGTATCACAGGGCTACGAGCAGTACTTC
NA	TRBD1	TRBV7-8	TRBJ1-1	CASSLGGTGRTEAFF	TGTGCCAGCAGCTTAGGGGGGACAGGGAGGACTGAAGCTTTCTTT
NA	TRBD1	TRBV28	TRBJ1-1	CASRIHRGTEAFF	TGTGCCAGCAGGATTCACAGGGGCACTGAAGCTTTCTTT
NA	NA	TRBV15	TRBJ1-2	CATSREPTARNYGYTF	TGTGCCACCAGCAGAGAGCCCACAGCCCGAAACTATGGCTACACCTTC
NA	NA	TRBV19	TRBJ2-1	CASSITGLSDEQFF	TGTGCCAGTAGTATTACAGGGTTGAGCGATGAGCAGTTCTTC
NA	NA	TRBV7-2	TRBJ2-3	CASSSIGGGTTDTQYF	TGTGCCAGCAGCTCTATAGGGGGTGGCACCACAGATACGCAGTATTTT
NA	TRBD1	TRBV30	TRBJ1-1	CAWSPPWGTGGEAFF	TGTGCCTGGAGCCCCCCATGGGGGACAGGGGGCGAAGCTTTCTTT
NA	NA	TRBV2	TRBJ1-1	CASLQGRYTEAFF	TGTGCCAGCCTACAGGGTCGGTACACTGAAGCTTTCTTT
few	TRBD1	TRBV28	TRBJ2-5	CASSPGGAETQYF	TGTGCCAGCAGCCCAGGGGGCGCTGAGACCCAGTACTTC
NA	NA	TRBV25-1	TRBJ2-7	CASSELWGQAYEQYF	TGTGCCAGCAGTGAATTGTGGGGACAAGCCTACGAGCAGTACTTC
NA	NA	TRBV7-9	TRBJ2-5	CASSPWDSMIETQYF	TGTGCCAGCAGCCCTTGGGACTCCATGATCGAGACCCAGTACTTC
NA	NA	TRBV5-6	TRBJ2-5	CASSLAGETQYF	TGTGCCAGCAGCTTGGCTGGCGAGACCCAGTACTTC
NA	TRBD1	TRBV28	TRBJ1-6	CASSTGDGSPLHF	TGTGCCAGCAGTACAGGGGATGGTTCACCCCTCCACTTT
NA	NA	TRBV5-1	TRBJ2-3	CASSSLGAGAADTQYF	TGCGCCAGCAGCTCCTTGGGGGCGGGGGCCGCAGATACGCAGTATTTT
NA	NA	TRBV7-2	TRBJ1-1	CASSQREGRDTEAFF	TGTGCCAGCAGCCAGAGGGAGGGAAGGGACACTGAAGCTTTCTTT
NA	TRBD1	TRBV11-2	TRBJ1-6	CASRIMTGIHSPLHF	TGTGCCAGCAGGATAATGACAGGGATTCACTCACCCCTCCACTTT
few	NA	TRBV11-2	TRBJ1-2	CASSFSQGQTGYTF	TGTGCCAGCAGCTTCTCTCAAGGACAGACTGGCTACACCTTC
few	TRBD1	TRBV3-1/TRBV3-2	TRBJ2-4	CASSQNEGQGWDIQYF	TGTGCCAGCAGCCAAAATGAGGGACAGGGGTGGGACATTCAGTACTTC
NA	NA	TRBV7-9	TRBJ1-6	CASSLGQGSSPLHF	TGTGCCAGCAGCTTAGGCCAGGGGAGCTCACCCCTCCACTTT
once	TRBD1	TRBV19	TRBJ1-4	CASGPRAGGREKLFF	TGTGCCAGTGGTCCCAGGGCAGGGGGCCGGGAAAAACTGTTTTTT
NA	NA	TRBV7-2	TRBJ2-6	CASSPPGANVLTF	TGTGCCAGCAGCCCCCCAGGGGCCAACGTCCTGACTTTC
NA	NA	TRBV3-1/TRBV3-2	TRBJ1-3	CASSFRGLSGNTIYF	TGTGCCAGCAGCTTCAGGGGCCTCTCTGGAAACACCATATATTTT
NA	NA	TRBV5-1	TRBJ2-5	CASSLGLAGLETQYF	TGCGCCAGCAGCTTGGGACTGGCGGGACTTGAGACCCAGTACTTC
NA	NA	TRBV5-1	TRBJ2-2	CASSRDLNTGELFF	TGCGCCAGCAGCCGGGACTTGAACACCGGGGAGCTGTTTTTT